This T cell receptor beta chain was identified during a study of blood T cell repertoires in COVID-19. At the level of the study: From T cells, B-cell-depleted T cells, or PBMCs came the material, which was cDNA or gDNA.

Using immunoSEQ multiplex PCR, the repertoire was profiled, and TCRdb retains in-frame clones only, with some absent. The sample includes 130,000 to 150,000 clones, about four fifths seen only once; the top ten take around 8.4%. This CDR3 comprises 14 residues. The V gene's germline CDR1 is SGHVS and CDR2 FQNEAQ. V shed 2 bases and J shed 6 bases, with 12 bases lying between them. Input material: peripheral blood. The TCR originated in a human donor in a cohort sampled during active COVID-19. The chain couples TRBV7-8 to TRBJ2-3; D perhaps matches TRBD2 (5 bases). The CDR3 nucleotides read TGTGCCAGCAGCTTACGAGGGATGGGCGATACGCAGTATTTT. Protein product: CASSLRGMGDTQYF. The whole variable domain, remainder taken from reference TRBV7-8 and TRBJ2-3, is GAGVSQSPRYKVAKRGQDVALRCDPISGHVSLFWYQQALGQGPEFLTYFQNEAQLDKSGLPSDRFFAERPEGSVSTLKIQRTQQEDSAVYLCASSLRGMGDTQYFGPGTRLTVL.